This T cell receptor beta chain was profiled in a study of regulatory T cells in long-lasting Graves disease. Study-level findings and limits: The study found TRBV28, TRBJ1-2 and TRBJ2-5 favored in persistent disease. Accuracy might have suffered from few samples.

Concerning this clonotype itself: Antigen unknown.

Time point meaning: newly diagnosed GD, antithyroid drugs for less than 3 months. After RNA was extracted from PBMCs, the TCR library was made from it. Patients came from an endocrinology department in Xi'an, China. Building the TCR beta libraries relied on iRepertoire HTBI primers, and CDR3 regions underwent Arm-PCR. MiXCR, applied by TCRdb to the multiplex PCR reads, yields one record per CDR3 protein. Of more than 300,000 distinct CDR3 sequences in the sample, roughly 15% are singletons; the top ten hold 20% to 25%. The CDR3 extends over 14 amino acids. The V and J ends lost 10 bases and 2 bases, in that order; junction bases with no gene match: 10. Germline CDR1 MNHEY, CDR2 SVGEGT.

The material was peripheral blood mononuclear cells (PBMCs), obtained at new diagnosis, from a patient treated with antithyroid drugs. This chain connects TRBV6-2 or TRBV6-3 to TRBJ1-2; 7 bases map to TRBD1. The clonotype originates from a female donor with Graves disease. The CDR3 spells CATTEEGANYGYTF. Written as DNA, the CDR3 is TGTGCCACTACGGAGGAGGGGGCAAACTATGGCTACACCTTC.